One and the same sample provided the 26 T cell receptor beta chains below, sequenced in a study of human T cells and chemical hapten exposure. TCRdb re-called the RACE reads with MiXCR, one entry per CDR3 protein. The data hold 150,000 to 200,000 distinct CDR3 sequences, with about 22% observed a single time. Time point noted: patch test 3, about 24 weeks after DPC sensitization. Treatment noted: therapeutic diphenylcyclopropenone sensitization with weekly scalp DPC. The sequences come from whole blood, collected in connection with sensitization to the hapten diphenylcyclopropenone (DPC). These receptors all come from a woman between 40 and 55 years old with alopecia areata. Some clones in this sample may be carry-over from other donors' samples.

This clonotype has only a few counts. The chain employs TRBV12-3 or TRBV12-4 and TRBJ2-1; 9 positions match TRBD2. CDR3 size: 15 residues. J gave up 4 bases and V 1 base, and 2 bases lay outside the gene matches. Here the CDR3 reads CASSLELAGYNEQFF. The DNA for the CDR3 is TGTGCCAGCAGTTTAGAACTAGCGGGTTACAATGAGCAGTTCTTC.

This clonotype was detected a few times. The CDR3 nucleotides read TGTGCCAGCAAGGTAGCGGGGAACACAGATACGCAGTATTTT. Amino acid sequence: CASKVAGNTDTQYF. The gene calls are TRBV28 and TRBJ2-3; 8 positions agree with TRBD2. With V trimmed by 7 bases and J by 2 bases, 5 bases remained unmatched. The CDR3 loop spans 14 amino acids. Germline assignment: CDR1 MDHEN and CDR2 SYDVKM. The full variable domain, completed using reference TRBV28 and TRBJ2-3, is DVKVTQSSRYLVKRTGEKVFLECVQDMDHENMFWYRQDPGLGLRLIYFSYDVKMKEKGDIPEGYSVSREKKERFSLILESASTNQTSMYLCASKVAGNTDTQYFGPGTRLTVL.

The table lists this clonotype with many counts. The V and J genes are TRBV20-1 and TRBJ2-5, with a tentative D call TRBD2 (5 bases). The CDR3 totals 11 residues. Germline CDR1 and CDR2: DFQATT and SNEGSKA (reference sequence). The V end lost 3 bases, the J end lost 5 bases, and 7 bases lay between the germline ends. CDR3 nucleotides: TGCAGTGCTAGCGGGGAGGAGACCCAGTACTTC. As protein: CSASGEETQYF.

This clonotype came up a few times. The chain employs TRBV4-3 and TRBJ1-4; perhaps TRBD1 as D (6 bases). With 2 bases removed from V and 4 bases from J, the gap between germline ends came to 11 bases. The CDR3 has 15 residues. Germline loops: CDR1 LGHNA, CDR2 YSLEER. The CDR3 loop is CASSQTGSGNEKLFF. The CDR3 region has the DNA TGCGCCAGCAGCCAAACAGGGTCCGGTAATGAAAAACTGTTTTTT.

This clonotype turned up a few times. CDR3 in DNA: TGTGCCAGCAGTTTGATGGGAGCGGGAGTCCCCAATGAGCAGTTCTTC. This encodes CASSLMGAGVPNEQFF. J is TRBJ2-1 and V is TRBV28, with 8 bases fitting TRBD2. CDR1 is MDHEN and CDR2 is SYDVKM in the germline V gene. Trimming at V came to 3 bases and at J to 6 bases, leaving 10 bases not matched to a gene. There are 16 residues in the CDR3.

This clonotype was picked up many times. This chain connects TRBV7-9 to TRBJ2-2, with a possible D match to TRBD2 (5 bases). The germline gives CDR1 SEHNR, CDR2 FQNEAQ (reference sequence). Between the trimmed V and J ends, which lost 5 bases and 5 bases, there was a span of 12 bases. The CDR3 loop spans 14 amino acids. CDR3: CASSRLTGTGELFF. The CDR3 DNA sequence: TGTGCCAGCAGCCGCTTAACGGGGACCGGGGAGCTGTTTTTT.

The chain couples TRBV29-1 to TRBJ2-7; D perhaps matches TRBD2 (5 bases). The CDR3 loop spans 13 amino acids. The V gene lost 5 bases and the J gene lost 4 bases, with 15 bases spanning the gap. Germline-derived CDR1 and CDR2 are SQVTM and ANQGSEA. The CDR3 here is CSVSLSVSYEQYF. In DNA form, the CDR3 reads TGCAGCGTTTCCCTTAGCGTGAGTTACGAGCAGTACTTC.

The chain has TRBV6-6 and TRBJ2-7, with D maybe TRBD2 (6 bases). V was clipped by 5 bases and J by 7 bases, with 18 bases between them. Germline CDR1 and CDR2: MNHNY and SVGAGI (reference sequence). There are 14 residues in the CDR3. CDR3 sequence: CASSGAGTVIEQYF. Written as DNA, the CDR3 is TGTGCCAGCAGTGGAGCGGGCACAGTTATTGAGCAGTACTTC.

This chain links TRBV4-3 with TRBJ1-5; the match to TRBD1 covers 8 bases. This CDR3 is built from 17 residues. Germline loops: CDR1 LGHNA, CDR2 YSLEER. Losses at the gene ends were 0 bases for V and 5 bases for J; bases not matched to a gene: 9. The CDR3 loop reads CASSQDQWTGIYQPQHF. The CDR3 DNA follows: TGCGCCAGCAGCCAAGATCAATGGACAGGGATCTATCAGCCCCAGCATTTT.

The chain combines TRBV20-1 with TRBJ1-2; D uncertain. The CDR3 runs 14 residues. V was trimmed by 3 bases and J by 1 base, leaving 12 bases between them. Germline V gene sequence: CDR1 DFQATT, CDR2 SNEGSKA (reference sequence). The CDR3 sequence: CSASRAMGNYGYTF. CDR3 bases: TGCAGTGCTAGTAGGGCTATGGGTAACTATGGCTACACCTTC.

This clonotype was counted many times. DNA of the CDR3: TGTGCCAGCAGCTGGACAGGGAACACTGAAGCTTTCTTT. This codes for CASSWTGNTEAFF. The V gene is TRBV7-3, the J gene TRBJ1-1; TRBD1 agrees at 7 bases. The CDR3 runs 13 residues. Germline CDR1 reads SGHTA; CDR2 reads FQGTGA. With V trimmed by 4 bases and J by 1 base, 0 bases remained unmatched. The full variable domain, with the rest looked up from reference TRBV7-3 and TRBJ1-1, is GAGVSQTPSNKVTEKGKYVELRCDPISGHTALYWYRQSLGQGPEFLIYFQGTGAADDSGLPNDRFFAVRPEGSVSTLKIQRTERGDSAVYLCASSWTGNTEAFFGQGTRLTVV.

The chain has TRBV9 and TRBJ2-2; D remains ambiguous. The CDR3 has 13 residues. The V end lost 0 bases, the J end lost 5 bases, and 5 bases lay between the germline ends. Germline-derived CDR1 and CDR2 are SGDLS and YYNGEE. CDR3 loop: CASSVGGTGELFF. DNA of the CDR3: TGTGCCAGCAGCGTAGGTGGGACCGGGGAGCTGTTTTTT.

The chain is built from TRBV5-1 and TRBJ2-1, with a possible D match to TRBD2 (6 bases). Per the germline V gene, CDR1 is SGHRS and CDR2 is YFSETQ. The CDR3 runs 15 residues. Between the trimmed V and J ends, which lost 0 bases and 3 bases, there was a span of 10 bases. CDR3 loop: CASSLGGEHYNEQFF. The CDR3 DNA is TGCGCCAGCAGCTTGGGGGGGGAGCACTACAATGAGCAGTTCTTC.

CDR3 DNA sequence: TGTGCCGGACAACAGGACACAGAGACCCAGTACTTC. It translates to CAGQQDTETQYF. This chain joins TRBV7-9 and TRBJ2-5, with a possible D match to TRBD1 (5 bases). Germline lookup yields CDR1 SEHNR and CDR2 FQNEAQ (reference sequence). The CDR3 contains 12 residues. Deletions cut 11 bases from V and 4 bases from J, with 14 bases between. Full variable domain (rest looked up from reference TRBV7-9 and TRBJ2-5): DTGVSQNPRHKITKRGQNVTFRCDPISEHNRLYWYRQTLGQGPEFLTYFQNEAQLEKSRLLSDRFSAERPKGSFSTLEIQRTEQGDSAMYLCAGQQDTETQYFGPGTRLLVL.

The chain's CDR3 is CSVEWLDPSSDTQYF. In DNA form, the CDR3 reads TGCAGCGTTGAGTGGCTAGACCCCTCCTCGGATACGCAGTATTTT. The chain couples TRBV29-1 to TRBJ2-3; the D is unclear. This CDR3 is 15 amino acids long. Trimming removed 3 bases at V and 6 bases at J, with 19 bases between. The germline V gene encodes CDR1 SQVTM and CDR2 ANQGSEA.

V usage is TRBV7-2 and J usage is TRBJ2-3; D uncertain. Germline CDR1 reads SGHTA; CDR2 reads FQGNSA. The CDR3 is 13 amino acids. The V and J ends lost 3 bases and 4 bases respectively, with 8 bases between them. The CDR3 nucleotides read TGTGCCAGCAGCTTTCAGTTGTCAGATACGCAGTATTTT. This translates into CASSFQLSDTQYF.

This clonotype was recorded a few times. The CDR3 reads CASSYGGTDINTEAFF. CDR3 nucleotides: TGTGCCAGCAGTTACGGCGGGACAGACATAAACACTGAAGCTTTCTTT. This chain links TRBV6-6 with TRBJ1-1; 7 nucleotides agree with TRBD1. Germline assignment: CDR1 MNHNY and CDR2 SVGAGI (reference sequence). This CDR3 comprises 16 residues. The ends lost 2 bases at V and 2 bases at J; junction bases unmatched: 8.

This chain connects TRBV29-1 to TRBJ1-1, with unresolved D. Trimming took off 1 base at V and 3 bases at J, with 9 bases between the two ends. Germline loops: CDR1 SQVTM, CDR2 ANQGSEA. The CDR3 spans 13 residues. The CDR3 DNA follows: TGCAGCGTTGAAGGTAGGCTCTACACTGAAGCTTTCTTT. This gives the protein CSVEGRLYTEAFF.

The chain employs TRBV11-2 and TRBJ2-1; the D gene is possibly TRBD2 (7 bases). The CDR3 spans 15 residues. CDR1 is SGHAT, CDR2 FQNNGV, per germline. Trimming cost V 5 bases and J 6 bases, with 17 bases left between them. In DNA, the CDR3 is TGTGCCAGCAGCGCTGGGGGGGGCATCGGCAATGAGCAGTTCTTC. Translation gives CASSAGGGIGNEQFF.

This clonotype has more than one count but fewer than ten. In DNA, the CDR3 is TGTGCCAGCAGCTTAAAGACCCACTCTGGGGCCAACGTCCTGACTTTC. Encoded protein: CASSLKTHSGANVLTF. The gene calls are TRBV7-3 and TRBJ2-6; D not resolved. Trimming removed 1 base at V and 0 bases at J, with 7 bases between. The CDR3 is made up of 16 amino acids. Germline lookup yields CDR1 SGHTA and CDR2 FQGTGA.

V is TRBV10-3 and J is TRBJ2-7; 14 nucleotides match TRBD2. The CDR3 contains 14 residues. The trim removed 6 bases at V and 4 bases at J, leaving 2 bases unmatched. Germline CDR1 is ENHRY and CDR2 is SYGVKD. CDR3 coding DNA: TGTGCCATCAGCCGACTAGCGGGAGGGTACGAGCAGTACTTC. Translation: CAISRLAGGYEQYF.

This clonotype has just a few counts. The genes are TRBV29-1 and TRBJ1-1, with 8 bases matching TRBD1. The CDR3 is 16 residues long. Germline assignment: CDR1 SQVTM and CDR2 ANQGSEA. V shed 0 bases and J 3 bases; nucleotides not matched to a gene: 9. The DNA of the CDR3 is TGCAGCGTTGAAGATCTGGGGTCAGGGGGCCACACTGAAGCTTTCTTT. Its translation is CSVEDLGSGGHTEAFF.

This clonotype was counted only a few times. The chain combines TRBV4-3 with TRBJ1-1, with 8 bases fitting TRBD1. The length of the CDR3 is 16 residues. V shed 0 bases and J 1 base; nucleotides not matched to a gene: 4. From germline, CDR1 is LGHNA and CDR2 YSLEER. CDR3 coding DNA: TGCGCCAGCAGCCAAGAAGGACAGGGTTGGAACACTGAAGCTTTCTTT. Translating it yields CASSQEGQGWNTEAFF.

This clonotype showed up just once. The chain employs TRBV20-1 and TRBJ1-1; TRBD1 aligns across 9 bases. CDR3 length equals 12 residues. The germline V gene encodes CDR1 DFQATT and CDR2 SNEGSKA (reference sequence). Trimming took 5 bases from V and 6 from J; bases not matched to a gene: 4. The CDR3 bases are TGCAGTGCTGGGGACAGGGTAGCTGAAGCTTTCTTT. This gives the protein CSAGDRVAEAFF.

The rearrangement links TRBV10-3 to TRBJ2-3; 8 bases line up with TRBD1. Losses at the gene ends were 9 bases for V and 3 bases for J; bases not matched to a gene: 2. Looked up from germline, CDR1 is ENHRY and CDR2 is SYGVKD. This CDR3 is 12 amino acids long. The CDR3 region has the DNA TGTGCCATACAGGGGGAGACAGATACGCAGTATTTT. Its protein is CAIQGETDTQYF.

V is TRBV29-1 and J is TRBJ2-5; 7 nucleotides align to TRBD2. Germline trimming cut 0 bases from V and 2 bases from J; bases unmatched to any gene: 0. There are 13 residues in the CDR3. The germline V gene has CDR1 SQVTM and CDR2 ANQGSEA. The CDR3 loop is CSVEELAQETQYF. CDR3 DNA: TGCAGCGTTGAAGAACTAGCGCAAGAGACCCAGTACTTC.